This T cell receptor (beta chain) came from a study of blood T cell repertoires in COVID-19. Background on the study: Material from acute and convalescent COVID-19 was sourced from the United States, Italy and Spain. Nucleic acid was either cDNA or gDNA, and it came from T cells, B-cell-depleted T cells, or PBMCs.

In the study's own analysis: Scientists estimated how many nucleated cells there were by amplifying reference gene primers. Sequencing was performed with immunoSEQ multiplex PCR; in TCRdb, only in-frame clones are kept and a portion is missing. V and J calls and clone size are those listed in that table; D and trimming were worked out from the DNA. The sample contains tens of thousands of clones, approximately 90% of which appear only once. Sequencing was carried out using peripheral blood. The sequence was obtained from a woman between 40 and 50 years old with active COVID-19.

CDR3 coding DNA: TGTGCTAACGAGCGGGGGCGAAGAGCCTACGAGCAGTACTTC. It codes for CANERGRRAYEQYF. The chain employs TRBV7-7 and TRBJ2-7; 8 bases map to TRBD2. Germline V gene sequence: CDR1 SSHAT, CDR2 FNYEAQ (reference sequence). There are 14 residues in the CDR3.